This TCR beta chain was sequenced during a study of cytomegalovirus exposure and HLA in healthy donors. General study points: The authors listed 164 TCR beta chains as cytomegalovirus-associated. Some V segments (TRBV6-2 and TRBV6-3 among them) were excluded as indistinguishable.

The CDR3 loop spans 12 amino acids. V was clipped by 8 bases and J by 5 bases, with 12 bases between them. Per the germline V gene, CDR1 is MGHDK and CDR2 is SYGVNS. The PCR used 60 Vbeta and 13 Jbeta primers. Repertoires were generated with immunoSEQ multiplex PCR, while TCRdb's copy carries only in-frame clones and drops some. The repertoire holds approximately 52,000 clones, 77% seen once, with less than 3% in the top ten. As for this clone: Its specificity is unknown.

The TCR was taken from a female donor in good health and CMV-seronegative. Sequencing was carried out using PBMCs. The chain joins TRBV25-1 to TRBJ1-2; tentative D call: TRBD1 (5 bases). For the CDR3, the DNA is TGTGCCAGCCAGGGACTTCGTTATGGCTACACCTTC. Translation: CASQGLRYGYTF.